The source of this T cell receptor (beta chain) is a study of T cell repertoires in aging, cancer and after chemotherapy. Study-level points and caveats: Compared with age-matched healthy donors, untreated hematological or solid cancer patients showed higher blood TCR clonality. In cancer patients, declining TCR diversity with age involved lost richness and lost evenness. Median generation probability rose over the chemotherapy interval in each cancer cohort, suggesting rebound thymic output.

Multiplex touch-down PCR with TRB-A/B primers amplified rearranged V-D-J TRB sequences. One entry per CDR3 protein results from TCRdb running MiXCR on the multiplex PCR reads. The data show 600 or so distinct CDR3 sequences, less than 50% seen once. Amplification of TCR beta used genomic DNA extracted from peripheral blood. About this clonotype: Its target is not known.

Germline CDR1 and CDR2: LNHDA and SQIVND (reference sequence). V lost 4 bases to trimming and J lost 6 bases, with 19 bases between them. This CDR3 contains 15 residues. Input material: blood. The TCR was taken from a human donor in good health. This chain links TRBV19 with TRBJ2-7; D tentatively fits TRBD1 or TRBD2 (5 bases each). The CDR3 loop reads CASSTGTGLWGEQYF. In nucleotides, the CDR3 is TGTGCCAGTAGTACTGGGACGGGGTTGTGGGGCGAGCAGTACTTC.